This T cell receptor (beta chain) was recovered during a study of vaccination effects on CD4 cells after COVID-19. The study's findings and limits: In vaccinees who were healthy, merely 1 out of 255 vaccine-induced clones cross-reacted with common cold coronaviruses.

CDR3 size: 12 residues. Germline V lookup: CDR1 LGHDT, CDR2 YNNKEL (reference sequence). Trimming pared 1 base from V and 14 bases from J, leaving 13 bases between. About this clone itself: Its antigen is unidentified.

The method was immunoSEQ multiplex PCR; TCRdb's version includes in-frame clones alone and lacks a portion of them. The sample yields 25,000 to 30,000 clones, roughly 70% seen once. Ahead of sequencing, the ViraFEST assay grew antigen-specific CD4+ T cells using viral peptide pools. Upon completion of about eleven days in culture, CD4+ T cells were isolated. Subjects were given two BNT162b2 or mRNA-1273 vaccine doses. The TCR sequence derives from a human donor who received a COVID-19 vaccine. The rearrangement joins TRBV3-1 (or the pseudogene TRBV3-2) to TRBJ2-3; D tentatively fits TRBD1 or TRBD2 (6 bases each). The sequencing here drew on CD4+ T cells from PBMCs cultured with HCoV-NL63 spike peptides, taken after COVID-19 vaccination. CDR3 nucleotide sequence: TGTGCCAGCAGCCAAGTAGGGGGGCGGGGGTATTTT. Its protein product is CASSQVGGRGYF.